The entry below gives a single T cell receptor (beta chain) sequence along with its context. Its antigen remains unidentified. The sample originates from a study of cytomegalovirus exposure and HLA in healthy donors. Germline V gives CDR1 WNHNN, CDR2 SYGVQD (reference sequence). The CDR3 is made up of 17 amino acids. After removal of 2 bases from V and 4 bases from J, the junction contained 9 bases not matched to a gene. The study, taken as a whole, reports: In a later analysis, an Asian-associated ancestry cluster reportedly showed fewer N-insertions than the approximately 640-donor mean.

Donors in the study were healthy people who gave bone marrow. PCR employed 60 Vbeta and 13 Jbeta primers. Method: immunoSEQ multiplex PCR; TCRdb's copy keeps in-frame clones and lacks some. The sample yields about 160,000 clones, roughly 80% seen once. The sequenced material came from PBMCs. V usage is TRBV10-1 and J usage is TRBJ1-5, with TRBD1 identical over 9 bases. The TCR comes from a man aged 18 to 35 in good health and CMV-seropositive. As DNA, the CDR3 is TGCGCCAGCAGTGAGCCCTACGGACAGGGGAGGAATCAGCCCCAGCATTTT. The encoded protein is CASSEPYGQGRNQPQHF.